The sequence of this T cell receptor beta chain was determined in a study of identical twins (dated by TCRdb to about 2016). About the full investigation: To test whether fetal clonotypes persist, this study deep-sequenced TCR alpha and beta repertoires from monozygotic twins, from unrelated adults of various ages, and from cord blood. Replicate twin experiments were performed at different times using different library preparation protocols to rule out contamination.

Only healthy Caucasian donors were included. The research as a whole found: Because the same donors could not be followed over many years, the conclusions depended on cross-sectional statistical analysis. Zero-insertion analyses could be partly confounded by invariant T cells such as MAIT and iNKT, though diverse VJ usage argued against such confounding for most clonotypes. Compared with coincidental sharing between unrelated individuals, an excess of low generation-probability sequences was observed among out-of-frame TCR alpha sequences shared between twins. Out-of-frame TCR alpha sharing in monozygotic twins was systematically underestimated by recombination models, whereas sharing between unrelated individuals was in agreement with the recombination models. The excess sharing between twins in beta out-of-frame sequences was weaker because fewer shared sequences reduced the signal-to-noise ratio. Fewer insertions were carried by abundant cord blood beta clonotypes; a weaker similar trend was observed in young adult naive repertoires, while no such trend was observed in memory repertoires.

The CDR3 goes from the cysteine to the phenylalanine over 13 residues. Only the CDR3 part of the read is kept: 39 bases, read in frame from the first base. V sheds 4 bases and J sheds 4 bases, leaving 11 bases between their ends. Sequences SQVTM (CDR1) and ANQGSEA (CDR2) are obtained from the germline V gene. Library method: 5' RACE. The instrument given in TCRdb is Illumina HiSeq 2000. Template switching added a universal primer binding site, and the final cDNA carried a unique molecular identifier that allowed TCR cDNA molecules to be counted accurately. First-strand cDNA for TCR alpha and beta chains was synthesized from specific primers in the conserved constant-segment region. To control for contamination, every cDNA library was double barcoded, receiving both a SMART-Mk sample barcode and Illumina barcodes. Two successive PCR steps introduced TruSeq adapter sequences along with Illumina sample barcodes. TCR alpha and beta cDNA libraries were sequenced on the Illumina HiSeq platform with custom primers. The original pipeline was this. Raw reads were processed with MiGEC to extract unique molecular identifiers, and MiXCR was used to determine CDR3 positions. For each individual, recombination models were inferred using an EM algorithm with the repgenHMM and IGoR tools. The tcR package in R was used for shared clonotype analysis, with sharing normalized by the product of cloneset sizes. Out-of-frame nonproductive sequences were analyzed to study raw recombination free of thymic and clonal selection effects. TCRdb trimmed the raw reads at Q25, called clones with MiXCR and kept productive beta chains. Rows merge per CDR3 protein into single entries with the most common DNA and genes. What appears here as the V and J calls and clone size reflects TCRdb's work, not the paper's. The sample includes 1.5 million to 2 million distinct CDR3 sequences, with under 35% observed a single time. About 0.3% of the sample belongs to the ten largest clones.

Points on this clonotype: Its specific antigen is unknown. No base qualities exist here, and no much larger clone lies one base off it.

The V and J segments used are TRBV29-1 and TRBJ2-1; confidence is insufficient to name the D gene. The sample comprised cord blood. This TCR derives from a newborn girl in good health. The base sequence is TGCAGCGTTGCTTTAATACTTTACAATGAGCAGTTCTTC. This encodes CSVALILYNEQFF.